This T cell receptor beta chain is drawn from a study of cytomegalovirus exposure and HLA in healthy donors. Study information: The study placed over 65% of its 398 genotyped donors in the Caucasian-associated ancestry cluster. Overall study results and limits: Accurate prediction of most subjects' HLA-A and HLA-B alleles from TCR beta sequences was reported. Researchers reported in a later analysis that a missense DCLRE1C variant was tied to TCR beta V- and J-gene trimming. The number of N-insertions in an Asian-associated ancestry cluster was reportedly below the roughly 670-donor mean in a later analysis.

The PCR employed 60 Vbeta primers together with 13 Jbeta primers. Using immunoSEQ multiplex PCR, the repertoire was profiled, and TCRdb retains in-frame clones only, with some absent. Recorded for this sample: approximately 140,000 clones. Unmatched junction bases numbered 6, after V lost 6 bases and J lost 8 bases. CDR1 MNHEY and CDR2 SVGAGI come from the germline V gene. The CDR3 has 13 residues. A note on this clone: Its antigen is undetermined.

Sequenced material: PBMCs. The TCR originated in a man aged 35-49 years in good health and CMV-seronegative. The V call is TRBV6-5, the J call TRBJ1-2; 10 positions agree with TRBD1. CDR3 coding DNA: TGTGCCAGCAGGAAGACAGGGGGCGAGGGCTACACCTTC. Amino acids: CASRKTGGEGYTF.